This TCR beta chain is drawn from a study of blood T cell repertoires in COVID-19. Looking at the study overall: Nucleic acid was either cDNA or gDNA, and it came from T cells, B-cell-depleted T cells, or PBMCs.

Sequenced by immunoSEQ multiplex PCR; TCRdb stores in-frame clones only, minus some. Among 55,000 to 70,000 clones listed, roughly 82% were seen once. This CDR3 contains 12 residues. V was cut by 8 bases and J by 4 bases, with 8 bases left in between. The germline CDR1 and CDR2 sequences are MNHEY and SMNVEV (reference sequence). This TCR came from an older woman with acute or convalescent COVID-19. The sequenced sample was peripheral blood. The chain recombines TRBV27 with TRBJ2-2; D gene uncertain. The CDR3 spells CASLLPTGELFF. The CDR3 DNA follows: TGTGCCAGCCTTCTACCCACCGGGGAGCTGTTTTTT.